This TCR beta chain was obtained from a study of T cell responses to AZD1222 COVID-19 vaccine listed by TCRdb under 2021. For the wider study: TCR sequencing covered roughly 230 trial participants: 207 given two doses of AZD1222 and 26 given two doses of MenACWY control vaccine. Trial participants were enrolled into age subgroups of 18-55, 56-69 and 70-plus years, which contained around 150, 28 and 57 TCR-sequenced participants, respectively.

Broad study findings and their caveats: The whole spike protein was spanned by vaccine-associated CD4 TCRs, and dominant responses were seen in regions 160-218 and 743-854. Participants were mostly white British and included more females than males, and it was suggested by the authors that clonal diversity may have been underestimated. In the small 56-69-year group, the increase in depth fell short of significance, most likely because of low power. Epitopes outside the regions mutated in the B.1.351 and B.1.1.7 variants were reportedly recognized by nearly half of the unique spike-specific TCRs. A significant rise in spike-specific TCR breadth and depth was observed after two AZD1222 doses relative to day 0 and relative to MenACWY recipients. Only six AZD1222 recipients were SARS-CoV-2 seropositive at baseline, limiting conclusions about previously exposed vaccinees. Because no day 14 peak-response samples were available, the repertoires could be characterized only after the peak T cell response.

To note about this clone: What this receptor recognizes is not known. Nothing much larger sits one base from this clone, and base qualities are not available.

The CDR3 regions of human TCRbeta chains were analyzed by immunosequencing. The published analysis was carried out like this. Repertoire TCRs were checked for matches against a reference library of SARS-CoV-2-specific TCRs that had been generated using the MIRA antigen-specificity platform. Breadth was defined as the fraction of unique TCRs that were SARS-CoV-2-associated, and depth was defined as the fraction of total T cells that were SARS-CoV-2-associated. Using the MIRA data, each spike-specific TCR was assigned both to the spike region to which the TCR was reactive and to a CD4 or CD8 class. Log10-transformed breadth and depth values were compared by one-way ANOVA with Sidak's multiple comparisons tests. TCRdb re-hosts the immuneACCESS table, in-frame sequences only. Its copies lack some clones; in the studies checked, an unresolved V gene accounts for under half of them, and the cause for the rest is not known. Clone size and V and J calls were adopted from that table, with D and trimming inferred from the DNA. The sample yields some 150,000 clones; 88% were counted once. The ten biggest clones cover approximately 5.6% of the sample.

The germline V gene sets CDR1 to SGHTA and CDR2 to FQGNSA. Inclusive of the bounding cysteine and phenylalanine, the CDR3 is 16 residues long. The entry retains the CDR3 DNA only, 48 bases that are in frame from base 1. At the junction V is shortened by 5 bases and J by 4 bases; bases outside the gene matches: 7. The time point tag for this specimen amounts to: about 28 days (+/-7) after the second vaccine dose. The treatment or condition label corresponds to: meningococcal conjugate vaccine given as trial control. Samples from vaccinated people were obtained from the UK trials COV001 and COV002, which included a single-blind randomized controlled phase 2/3 trial of AZD1222 (ChAdOx1 nCoV-19) in healthy adults. Trial participant PBMC samples were collected at day 0 and day 28 after the second dose for TCRbeta chain sequencing.

The specimen was peripheral blood, collected 28 days after the second dose of the MenACWY control vaccine. The chain employs TRBV7-2 and TRBJ2-5; 13 of the junction bases match TRBD2. The clonotype comes from an adult who received the MenACWY meningococcal vaccine as a control. The sequenced DNA: TGTGCCAGCAGCGACCGGACTAGCGGGGGCCGAGAGACCCAGTACTTC. It translates as CASSDRTSGGRETQYF.